These T cell receptor beta chains were read from a single sample in a study of T cell repertoires in cytomegalovirus infection. TCRdb reanalysed the reads using MiXCR and keeps one entry per CDR3 protein. The profile covers 400,000 or so distinct CDR3 sequences, with under 40% appearing a single time and roughly an eighth taken by the ten largest. Sequencing was carried out using PBMCs. The receptors were sampled from a human donor in good health (CMV status not recorded). Some clones in this sample may be carry-over from other donors' samples. Each CDR3 is given with its conserved first and last residue. A D gene is named only where the DNA matches it firmly. Size values are once, few and many counts, or a class for expanded clones, and some rows have none.

TRBJ2-3 | TRBD2 | few | 15 | TRBV2 | TGTGCCAGCAGTGCCCTAGCGGGGACCACAGATACGCAGTATTTT | CASSALAGTTDTQYF
TRBJ1-1 | . | few | 13 | TRBV20-1 | TGCAGTGCTCCCAGCCGGGGAAATCCTGAAGCTTTCTTT | CSAPSRGNPEAFF
TRBJ2-1 | TRBD2 | . | 15 | TRBV7-9 | TGTGTCAGCACCCACCGGGTCGGGGGGGCGGGTGAGCAGTTCTTC | CVSTHRVGGAGEQFF
TRBJ1-1 | TRBD1 | . | 15 | TRBV19 | TGTGCCAGTAACGGGCAGGGGGTACCTTACACTGAAGCTTTCTTT | CASNGQGVPYTEAFF
TRBJ2-5 | TRBD2 | . | 15 | TRBV5-4 | TGTGCCAGCAGCACGACTAGCGGGGTGCATGAGACCCAGTACTTC | CASSTTSGVHETQYF
TRBJ2-1 | . | few | 14 | TRBV5-5 | TGTGCCAGCAGCACCCACACAGGTTACAATGAGCAGTTCTTC | CASSTHTGYNEQFF
TRBJ2-1 | TRBD1 | . | 14 | TRBV6-1 | TGTGCCAGCAGTAACCGGGACAGGGGCGATGAGCAGTTCTTC | CASSNRDRGDEQFF
TRBJ1-1 | . | few | 13 | TRBV6-1 | TGTGCCAGCAGTGACACCGGATACACTGAAGCTTTCTTT | CASSDTGYTEAFF
TRBJ1-2 | . | . | 13 | TRBV11-2 | TGTGCCAGCAGCCTCCTACTGAGCTATGGCTACACCTTC | CASSLLLSYGYTF
TRBJ1-2 | TRBD1 | . | 14 | TRBV7-9 | TGTGCCAGCAGCATGGACAGGGTTAACGATGGCTCCACCTTC | CASSMDRVNDGSTF
TRBJ1-6 | TRBD1 | . | 15 | TRBV3-1 | TGTGCCAGCAGCCAAATCCAGGGGGCGAGTTCACCCCTCCACTTT | CASSQIQGASSPLHF
TRBJ1-2 | TRBD1 | many | 14 | TRBV7-9 | TGTGCCAGCAGCCCCACGGACAGGGGCTATGGCTACACCTTC | CASSPTDRGYGYTF
TRBJ1-1 | . | . | 10 | TRBV7-3 | TGTGCCACCGGTAGGACTGAAGCTTTCTTT | CATGRTEAFF
TRBJ2-5 | . | . | 16 | TRBV28 | TGTGCCAGCAGCTCGGGACTTCACTCCACCCAAGAGACCCAGTACTTC | CASSSGLHSTQETQYF
TRBJ1-4 | . | . | 14 | TRBV7-2 | TGTGCCAGCAGCTTAGCTGGAGCAGGGTTAAAACTGTTTTTT | CASSLAGAGLKLFF
TRBJ2-1 | . | many | 15 | TRBV6-6 | TGTGCCAGCAGTTACGTCGGGAGCTCCTACAATGAGCAGTTCTTC | CASSYVGSSYNEQFF
TRBJ1-6 | . | few | 16 | TRBV27 | TGTGCCAGCAGTTTATTGGGCAGGGGTTATAATTCACCCCTCCACTTT | CASSLLGRGYNSPLHF
TRBJ1-5 | . | few | 14 | TRBV25-1 | TGTGCCAGCGCTGCTACAGATAGCAATCAGCCCCAGCATTTT | CASAATDSNQPQHF
TRBJ2-7 | TRBD1 | . | 14 | TRBV6-1 | TGTGCCAGCAGTACCGGGACAGTTTTCTACGAGCAGTACTTC | CASSTGTVFYEQYF
TRBJ1-5 | . | many | 16 | TRBV7-8 | TGTGCCAGCAAAGCCGGGCTCTTGGCCGGTGATCAGCCCCAGCATTTT | CASKAGLLAGDQPQHF
TRBJ2-5 | . | many | 14 | TRBV7-9 | TGTGCCAGCAGCTACGGGCAGACCCAAGAGACCCAGTACTTC | CASSYGQTQETQYF
TRBJ1-1 | . | . | 13 | TRBV19 | TGTGCCAGTAGCCCTCCCTCTCGGACGGGAGCTTTCTTT | CASSPPSRTGAFF
TRBJ1-1 | . | few | 11 | TRBV20-1 | TGCAGTGCTAGACTAACAGTTGAAGCTTTCTTT | CSARLTVEAFF
TRBJ1-2 | . | few | 14 | TRBV11-1 | TGTGCCAGCAGCTTAACTCAGGGATACTATGGCTACACCTTC | CASSLTQGYYGYTF
TRBJ2-5 | . | many | 16 | TRBV7-9 | TGTGCCAGCAGCTCCTCCTCCTCGACGTTACAAGAGACCCAGTACTTC | CASSSSSSTLQETQYF
TRBJ1-2 | . | few | 14 | TRBV27 | TGTGCCAGCAGAAGTGGGGGAGTCCCCTATGGCTACACCTTC | CASRSGGVPYGYTF
TRBJ1-4 | TRBD1 | once | 16 | TRBV7-2 | TGTGCCAGCAGCCCTTTGGGACAGCTACTTAATGAAAAACTGTTTTTT | CASSPLGQLLNEKLFF
TRBJ2-3 | TRBD2 | many | 14 | TRBV6-6 | TGTGCCAGCCTTAGCGGGGGACCCTCATATACGCAGTATTTT | CASLSGGPSYTQYF
TRBJ1-2 | . | . | 15 | TRBV7-2 | TGTGCCAGCAGCTTGACAGGACCTACTAACTATGGCTACACCTTC | CASSLTGPTNYGYTF
TRBJ2-7 | . | . | 14 | TRBV6-6 | TGTGCCAGCAGTTCGAGGGGCCCTACGATAAAGCAGTACTTC | CASSSRGPTIKQYF
TRBJ1-5 | . | few | 14 | TRBV12-3/TRBV12-4 | TGTGCCAGCAGTGAGTACAGGGTCAATCAGCCCCAGCATTTT | CASSEYRVNQPQHF
TRBJ2-2 | . | few | 16 | TRBV2 | TGTGCCAGCAGGGAAGGGCAGCTATCGAACACCGGGGAGCTGTTTTTT | CASREGQLSNTGELFF
TRBJ1-5 | . | many | 13 | TRBV6-5 | TGTGCCAGCAGTTACAATAGCAATCAGCCCCAGCATTTT | CASSYNSNQPQHF
TRBJ1-4 | . | few | 16 | TRBV5-5 | TGTGCCAGCAGCCTCCCCCTGATTGCAACTAATGAAAAACTGTTTTTT | CASSLPLIATNEKLFF
TRBJ1-2 | . | . | 18 | TRBV7-2 | TGTGCCAGCAGCGCGGGCGGACCGTACTATCTCTTTCCCTATGGCTACACCTTC | CASSAGGPYYLFPYGYTF
TRBJ1-2 | . | many | 14 | TRBV7-8 | TGTGCCAGCAGCCCCTTCGGTAGTCACTATGGCTACACCTTC | CASSPFGSHYGYTF
TRBJ1-1 | TRBD1 | . | 16 | TRBV27 | TGTGCCAGCAGGCCCGGGACAGCCGATATGAACACTGAAGCTTTCTTT | CASRPGTADMNTEAFF
TRBJ1-6 | . | . | 16 | TRBV28 | TGTGCCAGCAGTTTAGGGGGGCTCGCCCATAGCGATGTCCTCCACTTT | CASSLGGLAHSDVLHF
TRBJ2-1 | . | . | 12 | TRBV6-5 | TGTGCCAGCAGCTACCCGGGGAGTGAGCAGTTCTTC | CASSYPGSEQFF
TRBJ2-7 | TRBD1 | few | 17 | TRBV7-2 | TGTGCCAGCAGCCCCATACCGAGGACAGGGTGGAGGTACGAGCAGTACTTC | CASSPIPRTGWRYEQYF
TRBJ2-5 | TRBD2 | . | 17 | TRBV5-4 | TGTGCCAGCAGCTTAATTTTACTAGCGGGGGTTGAAGAGACCCAGTACTTC | CASSLILLAGVEETQYF
TRBJ2-3 | . | many | 16 | TRBV4-2 | TGTGCCAGCAGCCAAGGAATAGGGGATGGCACAGATACGCAGTATTTT | CASSQGIGDGTDTQYF
TRBJ2-3 | . | . | 16 | TRBV6-2/TRBV6-3 | TGTGCCAGCAGAGCGTATCGGAGCGGGAGCACAGATACGCAGTATTTT | CASRAYRSGSTDTQYF
TRBJ2-1 | TRBD1 | few | 15 | TRBV12-3/TRBV12-4 | TGTGCCAGCAGGGGGACAGGAGTTTCATACAATGAGCAGTTCTTC | CASRGTGVSYNEQFF
TRBJ2-7 | . | few | 12 | TRBV7-9 | TGTGCCAGCAGCCCGGGTAACTACGAGCAGTACTTC | CASSPGNYEQYF
TRBJ2-4 | TRBD2 | . | 18 | TRBV12-3/TRBV12-4 | TGTGCCAGCAGTTTTGGGTTAGCGGGGGGCCTAGCCAAAAACATTCAGTACTTC | CASSFGLAGGLAKNIQYF
TRBJ2-5 | . | . | 14 | TRBV7-2 | TGTGCCAGCAGCCTCCTTAGCTGGGAAGAGACCCAGTACTTC | CASSLLSWEETQYF
TRBJ2-1 | . | . | 12 | TRBV6-6 | TGTGCCCGCAGTTACAGGCGGGATGAGCAGTTCTTC | CARSYRRDEQFF
TRBJ1-1 | . | . | 18 | TRBV19 | TGTGCCAGTCATAGAGGGGGGGACGGATCGACTAGGGACACTGAAGCTTTCTTT | CASHRGGDGSTRDTEAFF
TRBJ2-2 | TRBD2 | . | 14 | TRBV12-3/TRBV12-4 | TGTGCCAGCAGTGCACGGGGGGTCATCGGGGAGCTGTTTTTT | CASSARGVIGELFF
TRBJ1-1 | . | . | 14 | TRBV6-5 | TGTGCCAGCAGTCCCGAGGGTCAGGACACTGAAGCTTTCTTT | CASSPEGQDTEAFF
TRBJ1-2 | . | . | 13 | TRBV7-3 | TGTGCCAGCAGCTTAGAATCCGACTATGGCTACACCTTC | CASSLESDYGYTF
TRBJ2-3 | TRBD2 | many | 19 | TRBV4-1 | TGCGCCAGCAGCGTACCGGGACTAGCGGGGGGGCGGGGCACAGATACGCAGTATTTT | CASSVPGLAGGRGTDTQYF
TRBJ2-7 | . | few | 14 | TRBV3-1 | TGTGCCAGCAACGGGGGCAACAAATTCTACGAGCAGTACTTC | CASNGGNKFYEQYF
TRBJ1-2 | . | . | 14 | TRBV12-3/TRBV12-4 | TGTGCCAGCAGTTATCCGGGACAAGACTATGGCTACACCTTC | CASSYPGQDYGYTF
TRBJ2-5 | . | few | 13 | TRBV7-6 | TGTGCCAGCAGACCAGGGCCGGGGGAGACCCAGTACTTC | CASRPGPGETQYF
TRBJ2-2 | . | . | 14 | TRBV24-1 | TGTGCCACAGGGAGGTTGGGGAACACCGGGGAGCTGTTTTTT | CATGRLGNTGELFF
TRBJ1-4 | . | . | 14 | TRBV10-2 | TGCGCCAGCAGTGCGGGTAGAAACAATGAAAAACTGTTTTTT | CASSAGRNNEKLFF
TRBJ2-5 | TRBD2 | many | 17 | TRBV7-4 | TGTGCCAGCAGCACCCGACTAGCGGGGGACTACCAAGAGACCCAGTACTTC | CASSTRLAGDYQETQYF
TRBJ1-1 | . | . | 15 | TRBV12-3/TRBV12-4 | TGTGCCAGCATCAAAGGTAGGGGATATGGCACTGAAGCTTTCTTT | CASIKGRGYGTEAFF